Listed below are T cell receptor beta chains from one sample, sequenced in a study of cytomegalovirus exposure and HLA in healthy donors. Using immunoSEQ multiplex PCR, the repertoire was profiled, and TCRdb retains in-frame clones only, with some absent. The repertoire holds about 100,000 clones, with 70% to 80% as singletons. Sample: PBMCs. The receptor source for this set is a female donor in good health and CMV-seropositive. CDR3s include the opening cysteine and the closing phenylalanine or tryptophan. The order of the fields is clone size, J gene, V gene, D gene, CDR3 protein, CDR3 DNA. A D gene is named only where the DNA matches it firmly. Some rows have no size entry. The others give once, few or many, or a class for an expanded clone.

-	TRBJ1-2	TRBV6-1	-	CASRAGNGGYTF	TGTGCCAGCAGGGCAGGGAACGGGGGCTACACCTTC
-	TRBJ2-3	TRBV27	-	CASSWQMSTDTQYF	TGTGCCAGCAGTTGGCAGATGAGCACAGATACGCAGTATTTT
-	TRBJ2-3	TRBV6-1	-	CASTVRPDTQYF	TGTGCCAGCACCGTGCGGCCAGATACGCAGTATTTT
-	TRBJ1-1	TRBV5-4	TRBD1	CASSPGGTGAENTEAFF	TGTGCCAGCAGTCCCGGGGGGACAGGGGCGGAGAACACTGAAGCTTTCTTT
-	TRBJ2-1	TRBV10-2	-	CASSGPRTLGGNEQFF	TGCGCCAGCAGTGGCCCCAGGACTCTAGGGGGAAATGAGCAGTTCTTC
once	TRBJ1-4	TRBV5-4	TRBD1	CASSPGTAGGYEKLFF	TGTGCCAGCAGCCCCGGAACGGCAGGGGGCTATGAAAAACTGTTTTTT
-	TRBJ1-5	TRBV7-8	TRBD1	CASGRQGDQPQHF	TGTGCCAGCGGGAGGCAGGGGGATCAGCCCCAGCATTTT
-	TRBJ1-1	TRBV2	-	CASSRVQGSEAFF	TGTGCCAGCAGTCGGGTCCAGGGTTCTGAAGCTTTCTTT
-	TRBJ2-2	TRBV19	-	CASSIDAVRANTGELFF	TGTGCCAGTAGTATAGACGCAGTGAGGGCAAACACCGGGGAGCTGTTTTTT
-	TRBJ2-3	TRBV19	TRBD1	CASSTDRGGTDTQYF	TGTGCCAGTAGTACCGACAGGGGCGGCACAGATACGCAGTATTTT
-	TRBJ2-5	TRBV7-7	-	CASSSSGQETQYF	TGTGCCAGCAGCTCTAGTGGACAGGAGACCCAGTACTTC
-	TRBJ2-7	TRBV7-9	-	CASSLAMQGPGQYF	TGTGCCAGCAGCTTAGCGATGCAGGGCCCCGGGCAGTACTTC
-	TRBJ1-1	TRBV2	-	CASSGGSTEAFF	TGTGCCAGCAGTGGCGGGAGCACTGAAGCTTTCTTT
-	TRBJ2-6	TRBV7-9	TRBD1	CSSSLSDRGAGANVLTF	TGTTCCAGCAGCTTATCGGACAGGGGGGCCGGGGCCAACGTCCTGACTTTC
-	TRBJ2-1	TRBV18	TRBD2	CASSPGGREMRNEQFF	TGTGCCAGCTCACCGGGCGGGAGGGAGATGAGGAATGAGCAGTTCTTC
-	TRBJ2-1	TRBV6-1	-	CASSEVGGNSEQFF	TGTGCCAGCAGTGAAGTTGGCGGCAATAGTGAGCAGTTCTTC
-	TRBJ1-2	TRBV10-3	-	CATGTEEGGYTF	TGTGCCACCGGGACGGAGGAGGGTGGCTACACCTTC
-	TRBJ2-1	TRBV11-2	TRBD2	CASSLVAGGFRRTYNEQFF	TGTGCCAGCAGCTTAGTAGCGGGAGGTTTTAGAAGGACCTACAATGAGCAGTTCTTC
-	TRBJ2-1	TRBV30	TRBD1	CAWSKGQGAREQFF	TGTGCCTGGAGTAAGGGACAGGGGGCCCGTGAGCAGTTCTTC
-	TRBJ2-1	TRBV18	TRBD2	CASSGRGLAGLSSYNEQFF	TGTGCCAGCTCGGGAAGGGGACTAGCGGGATTGAGCTCCTACAATGAGCAGTTCTTC
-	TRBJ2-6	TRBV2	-	CASNGAGANGLTF	TGTGCCAGCAATGGTGCTGGGGCCAACGGCCTGACTTTC
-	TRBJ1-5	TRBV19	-	CASTPGISNQPQHF	TGTGCCAGTACCCCAGGGATTAGCAATCAGCCCCAGCATTTT
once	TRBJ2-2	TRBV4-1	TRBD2	CASSHDLSGRAGSGELFF	TGCGCCAGCAGCCACGATCTTAGCGGGAGGGCCGGCTCCGGGGAGCTGTTTTTT
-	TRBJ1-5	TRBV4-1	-	CASSQDGTGPQHF	TGCGCCAGCAGCCAAGATGGAACAGGGCCCCAGCATTTT
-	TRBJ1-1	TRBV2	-	CASRAGPMNTEAFF	TGTGCCAGCAGGGCGGGACCGATGAACACTGAAGCTTTCTTT
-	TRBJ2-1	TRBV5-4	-	CASSLAAAPPRNEQFF	TGTGCCAGCAGCTTGGCGGCAGCGCCGCCTCGGAATGAGCAGTTCTTC
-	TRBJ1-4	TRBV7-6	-	CASSSDGGNEKLFF	TGTGCCAGCAGCTCGGACGGGGGGAATGAAAAACTGTTTTTT
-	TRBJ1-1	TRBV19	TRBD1	CATEPLGQVPEAFF	TGTGCCACTGAACCTTTGGGACAGGTTCCTGAAGCTTTCTTT
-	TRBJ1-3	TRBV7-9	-	CASRLSSGNTIYF	TGTGCCAGCAGGCTAAGCTCTGGAAACACCATATATTTT
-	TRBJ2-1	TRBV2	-	CASSDATREDEQFF	TGTGCCAGCAGTGATGCGACCAGGGAGGATGAGCAGTTCTTC
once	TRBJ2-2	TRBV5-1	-	CASGGGATGELFF	TGCGCCAGCGGAGGGGGGGCCACCGGGGAGCTGTTTTTT
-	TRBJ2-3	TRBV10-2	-	CASSVVREDTQYF	TGCGCCAGCAGCGTGGTCCGGGAAGATACGCAGTATTTT
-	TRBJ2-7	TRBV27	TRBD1	CASRSLTGVYEQYF	TGTGCCAGCAGATCCCTGACAGGGGTGTACGAGCAGTACTTC
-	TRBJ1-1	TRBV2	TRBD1	CASKGQGALEAFF	TGTGCCAGCAAAGGACAGGGGGCATTGGAAGCTTTCTTT
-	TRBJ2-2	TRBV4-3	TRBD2	CASSQDQLPGGTGELFF	TGCGCCAGCAGCCAAGATCAACTTCCGGGAGGGACCGGGGAGCTGTTTTTT
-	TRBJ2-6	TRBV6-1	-	CASMGFSGANGLTF	TGTGCCAGCATGGGGTTCTCTGGGGCCAACGGCCTGACTTTC
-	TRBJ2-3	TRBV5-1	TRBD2	CASELGQAGADTQYF	TGCGCCAGCGAGCTTGGCCAAGCGGGAGCAGATACGCAGTATTTT
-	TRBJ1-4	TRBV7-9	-	CASSPRGKEKLFF	TGTGCCAGCAGCCCAAGGGGGAAGGAAAAACTGTTTTTT
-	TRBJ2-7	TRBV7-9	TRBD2	CAGAGEKQEYEQYF	TGTGCCGGGGCGGGGGAAAAGCAGGAATACGAGCAGTACTTC
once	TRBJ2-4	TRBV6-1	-	CASGEGGGDIQYF	TGTGCCAGCGGGGAAGGAGGAGGGGACATTCAGTACTTC
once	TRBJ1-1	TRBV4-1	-	CASSQVWQNEAFF	TGCGCCAGCAGCCAAGTTTGGCAGAATGAAGCTTTCTTT
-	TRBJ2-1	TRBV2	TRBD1	CASRDRGDEQFF	TGTGCCAGCAGGGACAGGGGGGATGAGCAGTTCTTC
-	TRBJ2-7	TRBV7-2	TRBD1	CASSTQGALNAEQYF	TGTGCCAGCAGCACCCAGGGGGCGCTGAACGCCGAGCAGTACTTC
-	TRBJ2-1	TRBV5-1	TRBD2	CASSPPAGRGSHNEQFF	TGCGCCAGCAGCCCCCCCGCGGGGCGGGGGAGCCACAATGAGCAGTTCTTC
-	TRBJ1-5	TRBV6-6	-	CASSSDRDTIQHF	TGTGCCAGCAGTTCCGACCGGGACACCATCCAGCATTTT
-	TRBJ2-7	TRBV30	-	CAWSLRQSSYEQYF	TGTGCCTGGAGTCTCCGACAGAGCTCCTACGAGCAGTACTTC
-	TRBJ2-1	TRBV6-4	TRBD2	CASSAASGVYNEQFF	TGTGCCAGCAGTGCGGCTAGCGGAGTCTACAATGAGCAGTTCTTC
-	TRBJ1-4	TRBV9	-	CASSPFVGKLFF	TGTGCCAGCAGCCCCTTCGTGGGCAAACTGTTTTTT
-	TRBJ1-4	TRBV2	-	CASREQSTNEKLFF	TGTGCCAGCAGAGAACAGTCAACTAATGAAAAACTGTTTTTT
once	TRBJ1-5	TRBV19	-	CASSIDPRLREDSNQPQHF	TGTGCCAGTAGTATAGATCCCCGGCTTCGGGAAGATAGCAATCAGCCCCAGCATTTT
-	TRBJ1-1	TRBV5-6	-	CASSLILGDTEAFF	TGTGCCAGCAGCTTGATCCTGGGAGACACTGAAGCTTTCTTT
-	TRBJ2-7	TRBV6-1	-	CASSVGGLSYEQYF	TGTGCCAGCAGTGTGGGCGGGCTCTCCTACGAGCAGTACTTC
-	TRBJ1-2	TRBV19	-	CASSIGGAGYGYTF	TGTGCCAGTAGTATCGGGGGGGCGGGCTATGGCTACACCTTC
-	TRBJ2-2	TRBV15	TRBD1	CATSTRQGTGELFF	TGTGCCACCAGCACCCGACAGGGAACCGGGGAGCTGTTTTTT
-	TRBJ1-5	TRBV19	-	CASSIDEYSNQPQHF	TGTGCCAGTAGTATAGACGAGTATAGCAATCAGCCCCAGCATTTT
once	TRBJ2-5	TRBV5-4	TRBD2	CATRAGLAGETQYF	TGTGCCACCCGCGCGGGGCTAGCGGGAGAGACCCAGTACTTC
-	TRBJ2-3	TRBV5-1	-	CASSPEGPPDTQYF	TGCGCCAGCAGCCCTGAGGGTCCCCCAGATACGCAGTATTTT
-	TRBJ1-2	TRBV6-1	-	CASSVGQTNYGYTF	TGTGCCAGCAGTGTGGGACAAACTAACTATGGCTACACCTTC